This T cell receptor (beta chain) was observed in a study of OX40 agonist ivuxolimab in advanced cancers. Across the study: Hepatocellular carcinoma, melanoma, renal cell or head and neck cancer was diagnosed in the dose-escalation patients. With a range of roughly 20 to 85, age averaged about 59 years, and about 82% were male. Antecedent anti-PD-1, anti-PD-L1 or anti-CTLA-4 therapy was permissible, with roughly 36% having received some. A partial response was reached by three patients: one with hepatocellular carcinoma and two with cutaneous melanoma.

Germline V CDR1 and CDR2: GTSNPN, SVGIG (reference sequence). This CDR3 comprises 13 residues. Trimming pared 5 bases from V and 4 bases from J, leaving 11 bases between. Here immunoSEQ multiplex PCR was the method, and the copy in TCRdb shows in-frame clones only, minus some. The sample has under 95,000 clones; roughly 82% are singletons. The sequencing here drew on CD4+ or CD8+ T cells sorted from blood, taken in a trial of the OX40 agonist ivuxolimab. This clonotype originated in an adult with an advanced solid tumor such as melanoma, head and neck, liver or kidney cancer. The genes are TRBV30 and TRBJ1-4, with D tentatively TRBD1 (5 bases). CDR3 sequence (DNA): TGTGCCTGGGAACAGGCCCATAATGAAAAACTGTTTTTT. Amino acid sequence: CAWEQAHNEKLFF.